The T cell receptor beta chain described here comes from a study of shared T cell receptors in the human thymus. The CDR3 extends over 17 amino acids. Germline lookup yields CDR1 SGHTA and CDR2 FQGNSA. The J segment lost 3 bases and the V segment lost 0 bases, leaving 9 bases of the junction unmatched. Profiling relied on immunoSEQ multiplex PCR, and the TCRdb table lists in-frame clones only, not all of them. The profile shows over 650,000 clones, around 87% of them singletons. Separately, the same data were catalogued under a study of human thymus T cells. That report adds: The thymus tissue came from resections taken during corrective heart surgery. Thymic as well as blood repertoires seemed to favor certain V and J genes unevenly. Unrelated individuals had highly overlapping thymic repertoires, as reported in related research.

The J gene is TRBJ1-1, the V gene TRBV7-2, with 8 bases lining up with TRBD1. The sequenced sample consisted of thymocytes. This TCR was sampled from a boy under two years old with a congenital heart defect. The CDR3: CASSLAPQGGRYTEAFF. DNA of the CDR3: TGTGCCAGCAGCTTAGCGCCACAGGGGGGTAGATACACTGAAGCTTTCTTT.